Below, 4 T cell receptor beta chains from the same sample are listed, as sequenced in a study of cytomegalovirus exposure and HLA in healthy donors. Primers included in the PCR were 60 Vbeta and 13 Jbeta primers. Data came from immunoSEQ multiplex PCR; TCRdb stores just in-frame clones and leaves some out. Here the sample spans some 150,000 clones, about 76% being singletons. Sequencing was performed on PBMCs. These receptors were obtained from a man aged 18 to 35 in good health and CMV-seronegative.

This chain uses TRBV2 with TRBJ1-1; unclear D gene. V lost 6 bases, J lost 0 bases, and 8 bases lay in between. CDR1 is SNHLY and CDR2 is FYNNEI in the germline V gene. This CDR3 spans 13 amino acids. DNA of the CDR3: TGTGCCAGCAGCTTCCAGGTGAACACTGAAGCTTTCTTT. This translates into CASSFQVNTEAFF.

This clone was picked up one time. J is TRBJ1-6 and V is TRBV6-5; D is unresolved. This CDR3 spans 15 amino acids. V lost 6 bases and J lost 7, with 16 bases in between. Germline V gene sequence: CDR1 MNHEY, CDR2 SVGAGI. The CDR3 nucleotides read TGTGCCAGCAGGGGGTCCCGGGGTGGGAATTCACCCCTCCACTTT. Translating it yields CASRGSRGGNSPLHF.

This clone was seen a few times. J is TRBJ2-7 and V is TRBV19; 7 bases map to TRBD1. With 5 bases clipped from V and 2 bases from J, the junction kept 3 bases outside the gene matches. CDR1 LNHDA and CDR2 SQIVND come from the germline V gene (reference sequence). The CDR3 runs to 13 residues. CDR3 protein: CASSPGTAYEQYF. The CDR3 DNA follows: TGTGCCAGTAGTCCCGGGACAGCCTACGAGCAGTACTTC.

The gene calls are TRBV19 and TRBJ2-7, with a weak D call TRBD1 (6 bases). The CDR3 totals 17 residues. Trimming stripped 4 bases from V and 0 bases from J, with 19 bases between. Germline assignment: CDR1 LNHDA and CDR2 SQIVND (reference sequence). Written as DNA, the CDR3 is TGTGCCAGTAGTAATCGCCGGGACACCTGGAGCTCCTACGAGCAGTACTTC. Amino acids: CASSNRRDTWSSYEQYF.